This record looks at one TCR beta chain sequence and its context. A few counts support this clone. The target of this receptor is not known. Per-nucleotide qualities are absent, and no much larger clonotype sits a single base away. This sample was taken from a study of blood T cell repertoires in COVID-19 (TCRdb year 2020). In the study overall: Samples covering the acute and convalescent phases of COVID-19 were provided by collaborators in the United States, Italy and Spain. The prospective study material was composed of cDNA or gDNA derived from T cells, B-cell-depleted T cells, or PBMCs. The repertoires were released in a freely available public database intended as a resource for research on the immune response to SARS-CoV-2. The samples were drawn from the first 160 participants of the ongoing ImmuneRACE study and from 950 to 1,500 subjects provided by 6 global collaborators. Subjects who had been exposed to COVID-19, were actively infected with it, or had recovered from it provided the deeply sampled blood TCRbeta repertoires that made up the dataset. Where available, HLA class I and class II types were obtained from metadata supplied by the sample provider rather than from assay-based typing. The sample metadata nearly always contained a de-identified subject ID, COVID-19 status, age in years and sex. What the research found in general, with its limitations: Clinical and demographic metadata were provided uncurated, with the amount varying by source and participant.

TCRbeta CDR3 regions were amplified from genomic DNA using the immunoSEQ Assay, a bias-controlled multiplex PCR. The authors' analysis ran thus. The number of nucleated cells in each sample was estimated from the amplification of reference gene primers within the assay. To quantify the absolute abundance of each unique TCRbeta CDR3 rearrangement, sequence reads were collapsed and filtered. For each sample, productive Simpson clonality was calculated as the square root of Simpson's diversity index over productive rearrangements. Held by TCRdb, this immuneACCESS table contains in-frame sequences only and omits some clones. Under half of the omission traces to an unresolved V gene where checked; the cause of the rest is unknown. V and J calls plus clone size are reproduced from that table; the DNA served to infer D and trimming. The sample table lists approximately 130,000 clones, approximately 86% of them with a count of one. The top ten clones comprise around 18% of the sample.

Samples from volunteer blood donors who had recovered from COVID-19 were contributed by a second Seattle source. The collaborating institutions used their own protocols to collect whole blood in K2EDTA tubes. Collaborator samples were shipped for TCRbeta analysis as frozen whole blood, isolated PBMCs, or DNA extracted from either sample type. V lost 1 base and J lost 5 bases, and the count of bases not matched to a germline gene is 14. The CDR3 runs 19 amino acids, cysteine and phenylalanine included. Only CDR3 DNA is held: 57 bases, read in frame from base 1. CDR1 SGHRS and CDR2 YFSETQ are derived from the germline V gene.

Recombination joined TRBV5-1 with TRBJ2-5; TRBD2 aligns with 13 central bases. The specimen was peripheral blood. The clonotype comes from a woman aged 50 to 60 who had recovered from COVID-19. CDR3 sequence: CASSLRGLAGLQTGETQYF. The DNA sequence reads TGCGCCAGCAGCTTGAGGGGACTAGCGGGGCTACAAACAGGGGAGACCCAGTACTTC.